This T cell receptor beta chain was retrieved from a study of cytomegalovirus exposure and HLA in healthy donors. Researchers ran the PCR with 60 Vbeta and 13 Jbeta primers. Some clones are missing from TCRdb's copy, which holds only in-frame ones; the method was immunoSEQ multiplex PCR. The table lists 100,000 to 150,000 clones, around four fifths of them singletons. The CDR3 runs 16 residues. Trimming removed 3 bases from V and 3 bases from J, with 18 bases in between. The germline V gene has CDR1 GTSNPN and CDR2 SVGIG (reference sequence). Nominal health characterized the donors when sampled, though unrecorded immune exposures were likely.

The rearrangement uses TRBV30 and TRBJ2-1; D may be TRBD2 (7 bases). Sequencing was performed on PBMCs. This clonotype was obtained from a woman in her 40s in good health and CMV-seropositive. The CDR3 region is CAWRSQGRGNYNEQFF. In nucleotides, the CDR3 is TGTGCCTGGAGAAGCCAGGGGCGGGGGAACTACAATGAGCAGTTCTTC.